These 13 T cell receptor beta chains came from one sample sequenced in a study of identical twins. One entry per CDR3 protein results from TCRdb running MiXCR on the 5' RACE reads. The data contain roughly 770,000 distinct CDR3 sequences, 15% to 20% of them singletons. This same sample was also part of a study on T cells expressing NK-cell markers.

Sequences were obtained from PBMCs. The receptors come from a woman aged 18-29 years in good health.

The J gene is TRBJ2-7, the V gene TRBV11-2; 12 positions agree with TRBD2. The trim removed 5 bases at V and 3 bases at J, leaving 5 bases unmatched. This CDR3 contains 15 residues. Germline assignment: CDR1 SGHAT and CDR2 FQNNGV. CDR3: CASSQTSGRFYEQYF. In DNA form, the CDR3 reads TGTGCCAGCAGCCAGACTAGCGGGAGATTCTACGAGCAGTACTTC.

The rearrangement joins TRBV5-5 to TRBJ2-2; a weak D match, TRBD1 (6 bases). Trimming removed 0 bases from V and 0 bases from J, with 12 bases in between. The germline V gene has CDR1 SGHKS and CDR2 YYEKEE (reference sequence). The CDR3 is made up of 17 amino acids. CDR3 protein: CASSLDGGRANTGELFF. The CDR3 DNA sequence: TGTGCCAGCAGCTTGGATGGGGGCAGAGCGAACACCGGGGAGCTGTTTTTT.

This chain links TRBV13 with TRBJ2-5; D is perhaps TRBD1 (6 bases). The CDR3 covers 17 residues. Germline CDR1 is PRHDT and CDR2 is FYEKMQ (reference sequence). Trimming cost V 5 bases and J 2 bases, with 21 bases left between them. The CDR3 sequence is CASSPGQTLLLQETQYF. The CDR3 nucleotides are TGTGCCAGCAGCCCGGGACAAACCTTACTTTTACAAGAGACCCAGTACTTC.

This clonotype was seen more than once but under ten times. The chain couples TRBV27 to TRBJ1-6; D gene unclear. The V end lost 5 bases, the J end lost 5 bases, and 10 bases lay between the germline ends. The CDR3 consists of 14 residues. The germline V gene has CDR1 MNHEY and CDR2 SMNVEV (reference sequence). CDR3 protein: CASSLRPNNSPLHF. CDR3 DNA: TGTGCCAGCAGTCTCCGACCAAATAATTCACCCCTCCACTTT.

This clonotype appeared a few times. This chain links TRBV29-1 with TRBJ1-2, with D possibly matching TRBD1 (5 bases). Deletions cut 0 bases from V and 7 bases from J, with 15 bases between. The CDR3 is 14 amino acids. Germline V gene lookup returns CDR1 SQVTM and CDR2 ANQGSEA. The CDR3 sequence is CSVEDGAGFAGYTF. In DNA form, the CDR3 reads TGCAGCGTTGAAGATGGGGCAGGTTTTGCTGGCTACACCTTC.

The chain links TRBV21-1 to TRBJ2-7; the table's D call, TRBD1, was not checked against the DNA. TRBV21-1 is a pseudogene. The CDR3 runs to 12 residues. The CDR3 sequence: CASTKPPYEQYF. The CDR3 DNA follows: TGTGCCAGCACCAAGCCCCCTTACGAGCAGTACTTC.

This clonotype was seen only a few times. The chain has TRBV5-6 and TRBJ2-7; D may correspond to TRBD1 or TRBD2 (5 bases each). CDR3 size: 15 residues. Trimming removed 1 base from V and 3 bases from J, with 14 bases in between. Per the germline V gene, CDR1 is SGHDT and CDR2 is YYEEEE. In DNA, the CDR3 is TGTGCCAGCAGCTTGTGGGGGACCAGCTTCTACGAGCAGTACTTC. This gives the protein CASSLWGTSFYEQYF. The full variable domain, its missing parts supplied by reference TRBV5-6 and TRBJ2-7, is DAGVTQSPTHLIKTRGQQVTLRCSPKSGHDTVSWYQQALGQGPQFIFQYYEEEERQRGNFPDRFSGHQFPNYSSELNVNALLLGDSALYLCASSLWGTSFYEQYFGPGTRLTVT.

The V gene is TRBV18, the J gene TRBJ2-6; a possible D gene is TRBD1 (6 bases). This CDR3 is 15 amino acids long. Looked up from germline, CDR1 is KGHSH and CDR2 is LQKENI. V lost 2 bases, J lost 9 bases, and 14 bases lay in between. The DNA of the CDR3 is TGTGCCAGCTCACCATCGGCAGGGGTAGGCAACGTCCTGACTTTC. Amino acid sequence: CASSPSAGVGNVLTF.

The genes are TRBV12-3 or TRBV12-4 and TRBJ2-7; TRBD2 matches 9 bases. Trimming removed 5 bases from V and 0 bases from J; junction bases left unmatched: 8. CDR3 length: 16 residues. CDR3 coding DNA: TGTGCCAGCAGTCCGATAGGGCGGGAGGGCTCCTACGAGCAGTACTTC. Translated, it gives CASSPIGREGSYEQYF.

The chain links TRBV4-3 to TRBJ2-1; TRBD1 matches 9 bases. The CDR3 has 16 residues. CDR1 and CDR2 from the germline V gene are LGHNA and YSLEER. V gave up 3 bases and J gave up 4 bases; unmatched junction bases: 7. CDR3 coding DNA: TGCGCCAGCAGCCAGGGTACAGGGGGCCGATACAATGAGCAGTTCTTC. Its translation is CASSQGTGGRYNEQFF.

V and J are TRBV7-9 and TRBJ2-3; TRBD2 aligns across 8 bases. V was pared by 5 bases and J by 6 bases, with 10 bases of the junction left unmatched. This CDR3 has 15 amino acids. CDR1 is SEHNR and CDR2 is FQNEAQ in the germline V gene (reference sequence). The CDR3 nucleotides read TGTGCCAGCAGCACGGGACTAGTAAGCGGCGATACGCAGTATTTT. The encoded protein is CASSTGLVSGDTQYF.

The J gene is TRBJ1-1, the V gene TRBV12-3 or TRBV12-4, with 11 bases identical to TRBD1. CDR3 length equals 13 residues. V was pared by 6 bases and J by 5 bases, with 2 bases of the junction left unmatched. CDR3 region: CASRDRGPTEAFF. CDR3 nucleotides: TGTGCCAGCAGGGACAGGGGGCCGACTGAAGCTTTCTTT.

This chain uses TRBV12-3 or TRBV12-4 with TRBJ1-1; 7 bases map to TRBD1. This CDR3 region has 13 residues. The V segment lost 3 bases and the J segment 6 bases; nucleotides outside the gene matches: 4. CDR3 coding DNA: TGTGCCAGCAGTTTTAGACAGGGCGCTGAAGCTTTCTTT. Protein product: CASSFRQGAEAFF.